This is a list of T cell receptor beta chains from one sample in a study of T cells after yellow fever vaccination. MiXCR, run by TCRdb on the 5' RACE reads, gives a single entry per CDR3 protein. Among about 360,000 distinct CDR3 sequences listed, 6.2% were seen once. The sample was PBMCs, taken 5 days after the yellow fever booster vaccination. The receptors here all came from a man between 25 and 39 years old who received the YFV17D yellow fever vaccine. CDR3s include the opening cysteine and the closing phenylalanine or tryptophan. The D gene is left open where the match is weak. Where a row states a size, it is once, few, many or the class of an expanded clone; other rows omit it.

V gene	clone size	D gene	J gene	CDR3 DNA	CDR3 protein
TRBV6-2/TRBV6-3	.	TRBD2	TRBJ2-3	TGTGCCAGCAGAGGTGGACTAGCGGATACGCAGTATTTT	CASRGGLADTQYF
TRBV27	few	TRBD2	TRBJ2-5	TGTGCCAGCAGTTTAAGCTCCCCTGTGCGGGGGCAAGAGACCCAGTACTTC	CASSLSSPVRGQETQYF
TRBV5-1	many	TRBD2	TRBJ2-2	TGCGCCAGCAGCTTACTAGCGGGAGGTTCGAACACCGGGGAGCTGTTTTTT	CASSLLAGGSNTGELFF
TRBV5-6	many	.	TRBJ2-7	TGTGCCAGCAGCCTCATCGGGGCTGGATACGAGCAGTACTTC	CASSLIGAGYEQYF
TRBV5-5	many	TRBD1	TRBJ2-5	TGTGCCAGCAGTCATGGACAGGGGGGGACCCAGTACTTC	CASSHGQGGTQYF
TRBV5-1	many	.	TRBJ2-7	TGCGCCAGCAGTATGGGGATCAACTCATACGAGCAGTACTTC	CASSMGINSYEQYF
TRBV19	few	.	TRBJ1-6	TGTGCCAGTAGGACTGGGGGAAAACTCGATAATTCACCCCTCCACTTT	CASRTGGKLDNSPLHF
TRBV30	.	.	TRBJ2-5	TGTGCCTGGAGTGTACTAGCCCAGACCCAGTACTTC	CAWSVLAQTQYF
TRBV7-9	.	.	TRBJ1-1	TGTGCCAGCAGCTTAGCGGGGACCCCGCAGGAAGCTTTCTTT	CASSLAGTPQEAFF
TRBV18	.	.	TRBJ1-1	TGTGCCAGCTCACCAGCCGGGAATGGTGAAGCTTTCTTT	CASSPAGNGEAFF
TRBV20-1	.	TRBD1	TRBJ2-5	TGCAGTGCTGTCGGGACAGCCCAAGAGACCCAGTACTTC	CSAVGTAQETQYF
TRBV11-2	.	.	TRBJ2-2	TGTGCCAGCAGACCCCTCGGAGGGCCGGACACCGGGGAGCTGTTTTTT	CASRPLGGPDTGELFF
TRBV15	.	.	TRBJ1-2	TGTGCCACCAGCAGAGACCTTCGAGGAGAGAATTCAGCTAACTATGGCTACACCTTC	CATSRDLRGENSANYGYTF
TRBV4-1	many	TRBD2	TRBJ2-3	TGCGCCAGCAGCCGACTAGCGGGAGGGACAAACACAGATACGCAGTATTTT	CASSRLAGGTNTDTQYF
TRBV5-1	.	TRBD1	TRBJ2-5	TGCGCCAGCAGCTGGACAGGGGGCGGTGAGACCCAGTACTTC	CASSWTGGGETQYF
TRBV10-3	many	TRBD2	TRBJ2-7	TGTGCCATTGGTAGCGGGAGGGCCTACGAGCAGTACTTC	CAIGSGRAYEQYF
TRBV5-1	few	.	TRBJ2-4	TGCGCCAGCTCTCTTGGCCAGGGCATTCAGTACTTC	CASSLGQGIQYF
TRBV6-2/TRBV6-3	few	.	TRBJ1-6	TGTGCCAGCGGTACTTCAGGGAGTAGACTAGATTCACCCCTCCACTTT	CASGTSGSRLDSPLHF
TRBV7-2	many	TRBD1	TRBJ1-1	TGTGCCAGCAGCCAGGGACAGGGGGCGGGGGGGAACACTGAAGCTTTCTTT	CASSQGQGAGGNTEAFF
TRBV7-9	many	.	TRBJ2-1	TGTGCCAGCAGTTTGGGCGGTGAGCAGTTCTTC	CASSLGGEQFF
TRBV6-5	few	TRBD1	TRBJ1-6	TGTGCCAGCAGCTCAGAACAGGGGAAAAGTTCACCCCTCCACTTT	CASSSEQGKSSPLHF
TRBV20-1	.	.	TRBJ2-5	TGCAGTGCTCCCGACGTGAGGGAGACCCAGTACTTC	CSAPDVRETQYF
TRBV28	.	.	TRBJ2-5	TGTGCCAGCAGCACGACAGACGTGAAAGAGACCCAGTACTTC	CASSTTDVKETQYF
TRBV5-1	.	TRBD1	TRBJ1-5	TGCGCCAGCAGCTTGGGGGGTGTGGGACAGGGGACATGGCCCCAGCATTTT	CASSLGGVGQGTWPQHF
TRBV7-2	many	.	TRBJ2-1	TGTGCCAGCAGCTTATTTCAGGGGCCGGAGCAGTTCTTC	CASSLFQGPEQFF
TRBV6-5	many	.	TRBJ1-2	TGTGCCAGCAGTTACAAGTCCGGGACCCACTATGGCTACACCTTC	CASSYKSGTHYGYTF
TRBV20-1	.	.	TRBJ2-7	TGCAGTGTCCTCTTAACGGGAACATCCTACGAGCAGTACTTC	CSVLLTGTSYEQYF
TRBV5-1	many	TRBD2	TRBJ2-3	TGCGCCAGCAGCATAGGACTAGCGGGAGCTGGCACAGATACGCAGTATTTT	CASSIGLAGAGTDTQYF
TRBV5-1	many	TRBD1	TRBJ2-4	TGCGCCAGCAGCACTGACAGGGGTAACATTCAGTACTTC	CASSTDRGNIQYF
TRBV5-4	many	.	TRBJ1-1	TGTGCCAGCAGGCACCAGGGGTCGGAAGCTTTCTTT	CASRHQGSEAFF
TRBV18	few	TRBD1	TRBJ2-7	TGTGCCAGCTCACAGGGACAGGGGGTATTTGGGGAGCAGTACTTC	CASSQGQGVFGEQYF
TRBV2	.	TRBD1	TRBJ2-3	TGTGCCAGCAGTTCGTTAGGGGGGACAGGGAGGGATGGAGATACGCAGTATTTT	CASSSLGGTGRDGDTQYF
TRBV4-2	.	.	TRBJ2-5	TGTGCCAGCAGCCTTTCGACCGGGGAGACCCAGTACTTC	CASSLSTGETQYF
TRBV12-3/TRBV12-4	few	.	TRBJ2-2	TGTGCCAGCAGTTCCCCCGGGAGCCCAAACACCGGGGAGCTGTTTTTT	CASSSPGSPNTGELFF
TRBV6-1	.	TRBD2	TRBJ2-1	TGTGCCAGCACCTCCCCGGCGGGAGAAGGAAATGAGCAGTTCTTC	CASTSPAGEGNEQFF
TRBV30	few	.	TRBJ2-2	TGTGCCTGGAGTGTCCGCCCAGCGGGCACCGGGGAGCTGTTTTTT	CAWSVRPAGTGELFF
TRBV3-1	many	.	TRBJ1-1	TGTGCCAGCAGCCAAGAGGGGGTCACCACTGAAGCTTTCTTT	CASSQEGVTTEAFF
TRBV20-1	many	.	TRBJ2-7	TGCAGTGCCGTAGCGGAGTCGGCCTACGAGCAGTACTTC	CSAVAESAYEQYF
TRBV9	.	TRBD1	TRBJ1-3	TGTGCCAGCAGCGTAGAGGTCTGGGACAGGGATGTCTCTGGAAACACCATATATTTT	CASSVEVWDRDVSGNTIYF
TRBV29-1	.	.	TRBJ2-3	TGCAGCGTCCGAGGGGGAACAGATACGCAGTATTTT	CSVRGGTDTQYF
TRBV5-1	.	TRBD2	TRBJ2-1	TGCGCCAGCAGATTTAGCGGGCTGTACCCCCACAATGAGCAGTTCTTC	CASRFSGLYPHNEQFF
TRBV20-1	.	.	TRBJ2-1	TGCAGTGCGATAAGGGGCGGATCAGCGAGCTCCTACAATGAGCAGTTCTTC	CSAIRGGSASSYNEQFF
TRBV20-1	.	TRBD1	TRBJ1-5	TGCAGTGCATCGACAGGGTCGTATCATCAGCCCCAGCATTTT	CSASTGSYHQPQHF
TRBV11-2	few	.	TRBJ1-1	TGTGCCAGCAGCTTAGGGGCCCGGGTTATGAACACTGAAGCTTTCTTT	CASSLGARVMNTEAFF
TRBV20-1	.	TRBD2	TRBJ2-3	TGCAGTGCTAGAGATAGTATAGGGACTAGCGGAACAGATACGCAGTATTTT	CSARDSIGTSGTDTQYF